The following is a TCR beta chain sequence with its context. Its specificity is unknown. The CDR3 does not close with the conserved phenylalanine or tryptophan, likely indicating a read error. The data derive from a study of tumor and adjacent non-tumor tissue in lung cancer. Study details: Samples averaged approximately 3.9 million productive TCRbeta reads each.

The CDR3 length is 15 residues. V was pared by 5 bases and J by 0 bases, with 12 bases between. Points from the study as a whole: Significantly higher TCR diversity was found in tumor than normal lung. Tumor repertoires had a smaller top 100 clone share than normal lung.

A modified ARM-PCR protocol with three rounds of nested PCR amplified TCRbeta. Using its own MiXCR run on the multiplex PCR reads, TCRdb lists one record per CDR3 protein. In the table there are under 100,000 distinct CDR3 sequences, about two thirds of which are singletons. No cell sorting was done before RNA was extracted from the tissue. Newly diagnosed lung cancer patients had thoracic surgery in China, August–late 2014, without prior chemotherapy. This sequence originates from an older woman with non-small cell lung cancer. Sequencing was done on a sample of lung tumor tissue. The V and J genes are TRBV12-3 or TRBV12-4 and TRBJ2-3; possible D gene TRBD1, 6 bases. The CDR3 DNA reads as TGTGCCAGCAGTAAAGCAGGGGAGAGCACAGATACGCAGTATTTA. Translating gives CASSKAGESTDTQYL.